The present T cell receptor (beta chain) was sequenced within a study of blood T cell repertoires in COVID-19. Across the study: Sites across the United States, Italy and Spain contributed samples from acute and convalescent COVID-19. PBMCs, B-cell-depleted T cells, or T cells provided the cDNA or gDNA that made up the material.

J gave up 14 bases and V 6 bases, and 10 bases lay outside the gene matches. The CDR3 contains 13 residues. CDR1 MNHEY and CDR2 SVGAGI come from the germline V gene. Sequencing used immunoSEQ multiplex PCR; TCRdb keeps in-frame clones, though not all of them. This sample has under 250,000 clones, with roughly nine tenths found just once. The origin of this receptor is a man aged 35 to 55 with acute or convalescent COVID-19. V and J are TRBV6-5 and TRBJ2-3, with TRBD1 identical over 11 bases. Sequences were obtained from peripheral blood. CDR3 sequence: CASRRDRGGALYF. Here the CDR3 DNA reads TGTGCCAGCAGGCGGGACAGGGGGGGCGCACTGTATTTT.